This T cell receptor beta chain derives from a study of T-cell memory formation after mild COVID-19 listed by TCRdb under 2021. Background on the whole study: TCR sequence clusters from the two donors were largely donor specific. Longitudinal TCRalpha and TCRbeta repertoire sequencing tracked T-cell clones expanding and contracting after mild COVID-19 in two donors. The cohort comprised two young, previously healthy adult volunteers, one female and one male.

The sequencer was an Illumina NovaSeq 6000. Using 5'RACE with constant-segment primers, TCRalpha and TCRbeta cDNA libraries were constructed, with sample barcodes and unique molecular identifiers added in the process. Trizol reagent was used to extract RNA from every sample. The libraries were amplified in two PCR steps, and the second step added a second sample barcode and Illumina TruSeq adapters. Sequencing of the libraries was done on an Illumina NovaSeq, producing 2 x 150 bp paired-end reads. The authors processed their data as follows. Demultiplexing of reads and collapsing into UMI-guided consensus sequences were performed with migec v1.2.7. Using mixcr v2.1.11, UMI consensuses were aligned to TRA and TRB V and J templates and then assembled into clonotypes. A clonotype was counted as expanded or contracted only when both edgeR and NoisET called the clonotype significant, with the noise models trained on biological replicates. For edgeR calls, the cutoffs were a false discovery rate-adjusted p below 0.01 and a log2 fold-change threshold of 1. As an exploratory analysis of dynamics, max-normalized trajectories of the 1000 most abundant clonotypes were examined with PCA combined with hierarchical clustering. Separately sequenced CD4+ and CD8+ repertoires were used to assign the CD4 or CD8 phenotype of responding clones. The raw public reads went through TCRdb reprocessing: fastp at Q25, MiXCR clone calling, in-frame beta chains kept. For every CDR3 protein sequence, its rows merge into one entry that carries the most common genes and DNA. TCRdb, not the original authors, processed these V and J calls. Counted in this sample were approximately 430,000 distinct CDR3 sequences; less than 25% of them appeared once. The ten biggest clones cover roughly 13% of the sample.

The study at large found these results: Some responding clones were found in pre-infection memory, which suggests that pre-existing cross-reactive memory T cells took part in the SARS-CoV-2 response. The second-wave clones that peaked on day 37 were not confirmed to be SARS-CoV-2 specific. Contracting CD4+ clones were found mainly in CM and EM memory subsets, while CD8+ clones were enriched in EMRA. The study included only a couple of mild cases, and larger cohorts that include severe cases with pre-infection samples were judged to be necessary. Clones that contracted from day 15 to 85 showed balanced CD4/CD8 phenotypes, whereas a second wave of clones that expanded from day 15 to 37 leaned towards CD4+.

In this sample, this clonotype turned up a few times. This clone's antigen is unknown. At one boundary the junction diverges from the germline segment, which might be a read error. The CDR3 starts with the cysteine, ends with the phenylalanine, and has 11 residues. The kept DNA is CDR3 alone, 33 bases in frame from the first base. PBMCs were isolated by Ficoll-Paque density gradient centrifugation. The sequence was collected from an adult woman who had mild COVID-19 (a few samples of this study predate the infection). The sample titles of this study are shuffled in the database, so cell type and time point are left out; the donor was told from shared clones. The chain is made from TRBV12-3 or TRBV12-4 and TRBJ1-1, with 10 middle bases fitting TRBD1. What was sequenced was PBMCs or a T cell subset sorted from them (not recorded which). The CDR3: CASSFAGQGIF. The bases are TGTGCCAGCAGTTTTGCGGGACAGGGGATCTTT.